The sequence of this TCR beta chain was determined in a study of T cell changes during pregnancy in multiple sclerosis (dated by TCRdb to the late 2010s). The study in broad terms: The study examined how the T cell repertoire changed over the course of pregnancy in women with multiple sclerosis.

Libraries were prepared through the immunoSEQ multiplex PCR assay. TCRdb took this table from immuneACCESS and kept in-frame rearrangements with V and J called. Such tables lack part of the clones; where checked against another copy, unresolved V genes explain under half of the gap, and the rest is unexplained. The sample table records about 40,000 clones; approximately 91% of these occur just once. The top ten constitute roughly 0.45% of the sample. This clone was found once. It lacks a known antigen. Base qualities were left out, and no much larger clone turns up one base away. This receptor was taken from a female donor in good health, enrolled as a control in a pregnancy study. The sequencing here drew on CD4+ T cells from peripheral blood mononuclear cells, taken in the third trimester of pregnancy.

Here is the DNA: TGTGCCAGCAGTTGGACAGGGAGAGGTACAGATACGCAGTATTTT. Its protein reads: CASSWTGRGTDTQYF. The chain is made from TRBV6-5 and TRBJ2-3, with 8 middle bases fitting TRBD1. V lost 4 bases and J lost 3 bases, and the count of bases not matched to a germline gene is 6. The CDR3 has 15 amino acids, counting the end cysteine and phenylalanine. Only the CDR3 portion is preserved as DNA: 45 bases, with reading frame beginning at the first base. CDR1 and CDR2 (MNHEY, SVGAGI) derive from the germline V gene.